This record looks at one T cell receptor (beta chain) sequence and its context. Its antigen target is currently unknown. Base quality data are lacking; no much larger clone is found one base away. A distance of 10 bases separates the germline ends of V and J, which lose 0 bases and 4 bases respectively. Based on the germline V gene (reference sequence), the CDR1 and CDR2 sequences are SGHNT and YYREEE. From the cysteine through the phenylalanine, the CDR3 covers 14 amino acids. Solely the CDR3 DNA is kept, with 42 bases framed from the first base. Genomic DNA was isolated from the sorted cells so that the TCRbeta CDR3 region could be sequenced. The immunoSEQ Assay was used for sequencing of TCRbeta CDR3 regions. What TCRdb holds here is the immuneACCESS table cut down to in-frame rearrangements. Part of the clones is not present; checked against another copy, under half of the missing clones reflect an unresolved V gene, and the others are unexplained. The sample table shows over 55,000 clones, and around 94% are seen once. The ten largest clonotypes hold roughly 14% of the sample.

This entry belongs to a study of OX40 agonist ivuxolimab in advanced cancers. As for the study more broadly: Ivuxolimab, which targeted the costimulatory receptor OX40 (CD134), was an agonistic, fully human IgG2 monoclonal antibody. Intravenous ivuxolimab was administered to patients every 2 weeks at six dose levels: 0.01, 0.1, 0.3, 1.5, 3 and 10 mg/kg. Of the roughly 54 patients in dose escalation, about 20 had hepatocellular carcinoma, some 15 had melanoma, 9 had renal cell carcinoma and 9 had head and neck cancer. In the dose-escalation cohort, around four fifths of patients were male, and the mean age was approximately 64 years, with a range of about 23 to 85. Prior anti-PD-1, anti-PD-L1 or anti-CTLA-4 therapy was permitted, and checkpoint inhibitors had been received by less than 45% of dose-escalation patients. Partial responses occurred in three dose-escalation patients, of whom one had hepatocellular carcinoma and two had cutaneous melanoma. The purpose of peripheral TCRbeta sequencing was to test whether ivuxolimab changed TCR sequence diversity and led to clonal T-cell expansion. The paper describes the monotherapy dose-escalation part (N ≈ 51 patients) of the phase I trial of ivuxolimab.

Summary of the overall study and its limitations: Which antigens the clonally expanded peripheral T cells were specific for was not determined. After ivuxolimab, CD8+ T cells had more expanded clones than CD4+ T cells on average. Low levels of normalized T-cell clonal expansion were also seen in some patients who did not respond. Clonal expansion of both CD4+ and CD8+ blood T cells was observed from baseline to week 6 at doses 0.1 to 3.0 mg/kg. Partial responders in the 0.1-3.0 mg/kg groups had among the lowest normalized peripheral clonal expansion, especially among CD8+ T cells.

Patients with a history of autoimmune disease or receiving systemic immunosuppression were excluded from the trial. In every dose cohort, peripheral blood was drawn for TCR sequencing at baseline, cycle 4 day 1, and cycle 7 day 1. Samples were obtained from an open-label, multicenter, first-in-human phase I dose-escalation trial of ivuxolimab. Adults with locally advanced or metastatic head and neck squamous cell, hepatocellular, melanoma or renal cell carcinoma were enrolled in the trial. Before TCR sequencing, CD4+ and CD8+ T cells were separately sorted from peripheral blood. The specimen was CD4+ or CD8+ T cells sorted from blood, collected in a trial of the OX40 agonist ivuxolimab. This chain is built from TRBV5-4 and TRBJ1-2; a tentative D match to TRBD1 spans 5 bases. This receptor was identified in an adult with an advanced solid tumor such as melanoma, head and neck, liver or kidney cancer. Here is the DNA: TGTGCCAGCAGCTTGGAAGGGGAGGCCTATGGCTACACCTTC. This codes for CASSLEGEAYGYTF.